This T cell receptor (beta chain) was sequenced during a study of identical twins' blood T cells. V was cut by 6 bases and J by 6 bases, with 18 bases left in between. Germline lookup yields CDR1 SGHAT and CDR2 FQNNGV. This CDR3 is 14 amino acids long. A previously described protocol, modified, built RNA-based TCR cDNA libraries. TCRdb reprocessed the 5' RACE reads with MiXCR, giving one entry per CDR3 protein. The sample consists of around 380,000 distinct CDR3 sequences, roughly 31% of them appearing once. As to this clonotype: The target antigen is unknown.

Points from the study as a whole: Shared CDR3 clonotype counts between two donors mainly tracked the product of their cloneset sizes, twins included.

The three twin pairs were reared together, likely meeting the same infections. Sequencing input: PBMCs. The TCR comes from a woman between 18 and 55 years old in good health. The J gene is TRBJ2-7, the V gene TRBV11-2; the D gene could be TRBD1 or TRBD2 (6 bases each). The DNA of the CDR3 is TGTGCCAGCAGGTTATTCGGGGGCTCACTCGAGCAGTACTTC. Translating it yields CASRLFGGSLEQYF.